These T cell receptor beta chains were read from a single sample in a study of monozygotic twins with inflammatory bowel disease. Reanalyzing the 5' RACE reads, TCRdb keeps one entry per CDR3 protein, without DNA. The listing records around 140,000 distinct CDR3 sequences. The sequencing input was blood. The origin of the receptors is a human donor with ulcerative colitis or Crohn's disease, or a healthy co-twin of an affected twin (not recorded which). Each CDR3 is given with its conserved first and last residue.

v_gene: TRBV5-1; j_gene: TRBJ2-1; CDR3aa: CASSLLAGKYNEQFF
v_gene: TRBV7-6; j_gene: TRBJ1-1; CDR3aa: CASSSLSRANTEAFF
v_gene: TRBV5-6; j_gene: TRBJ2-1; CDR3aa: CASSSGTTIYNEQFF
v_gene: TRBV7-2; j_gene: TRBJ2-2; CDR3aa: CASSPLLGNTGELFF
v_gene: TRBV5-1; j_gene: TRBJ2-3; CDR3aa: CASSFFQISGYTDTQYF
v_gene: TRBV3-1; j_gene: TRBJ1-6; CDR3aa: CASSQVTGKKDNSPLHF
v_gene: TRBV3-1; j_gene: TRBJ2-2; CDR3aa: CASSHHRVDTGELFF
v_gene: TRBV9; j_gene: TRBJ2-3; CDR3aa: CASSDGTSGRRLADTQYF
v_gene: TRBV19; j_gene: TRBJ2-1; CDR3aa: CASSQTSGTSINEQFF
v_gene: TRBV11-2; j_gene: TRBJ2-1; CDR3aa: CASSPRTSVNEQFF
v_gene: TRBV20-1; j_gene: TRBJ1-6; CDR3aa: CSASNVGEGSSYNSPLHF
v_gene: TRBV9; j_gene: TRBJ2-2; CDR3aa: CASSVGQGVAGELFF
v_gene: TRBV14; j_gene: TRBJ1-2; CDR3aa: CASSQGGPGYTF
v_gene: TRBV29-1; j_gene: TRBJ2-3; CDR3aa: CSVELRRSTDTQYF
v_gene: TRBV24-1; j_gene: TRBJ2-5; CDR3aa: CATSGMTAIRQETQYF
v_gene: TRBV7-3; j_gene: TRBJ1-6; CDR3aa: CASSFALNNSPLHF
v_gene: TRBV19; j_gene: TRBJ2-5; CDR3aa: CATKDAGPYQETQYF
v_gene: TRBV29-1; j_gene: TRBJ1-2; CDR3aa: CSVGGHQIDNTF
v_gene: TRBV25-1; j_gene: TRBJ1-5; CDR3aa: CASSSGGAGDQPQHF
v_gene: TRBV5-4; j_gene: TRBJ2-7; CDR3aa: CASTTPGQGSYEQYF
v_gene: TRBV25-1; j_gene: TRBJ2-4; CDR3aa: CASSDTGQKNIQYF
v_gene: TRBV28; j_gene: TRBJ2-7; CDR3aa: CASSLSTSGSNYEQYF
v_gene: TRBV20-1; j_gene: TRBJ1-5; CDR3aa: CSARRTGNQPQHF
v_gene: TRBV11-2; j_gene: TRBJ2-1; CDR3aa: CASSPHGYNEQFF
v_gene: TRBV20-1; j_gene: TRBJ2-7; CDR3aa: CSAKAGGPYEQYF
v_gene: TRBV7-2; j_gene: TRBJ1-5; CDR3aa: CASSSMRDQPQHF
v_gene: TRBV9; j_gene: TRBJ2-2; CDR3aa: CASSPHWGNTGELFF
v_gene: TRBV9; j_gene: TRBJ1-2; CDR3aa: CASSVGLGYGYTF
v_gene: TRBV5-1; j_gene: TRBJ2-7; CDR3aa: CASRLGTVSYEQYF
v_gene: TRBV4-2; j_gene: TRBJ2-7; CDR3aa: CASSQTSGRYEQYF
v_gene: TRBV6-6; j_gene: TRBJ2-2; CDR3aa: CALRAGDTGELFF
v_gene: TRBV9; j_gene: TRBJ1-2; CDR3aa: CASSAWDRGRLNYGYTF
v_gene: TRBV7-8; j_gene: TRBJ1-2; CDR3aa: CASSLASTGSYGYTF
v_gene: TRBV6-5; j_gene: TRBJ2-1; CDR3aa: CASSPGRYNEQFF
v_gene: TRBV5-1; j_gene: TRBJ2-7; CDR3aa: CASSRSTREALYEQYF
v_gene: TRBV18; j_gene: TRBJ1-1; CDR3aa: CASSPRGQGIGPEAFF
v_gene: TRBV12-3/TRBV12-4; j_gene: TRBJ1-3; CDR3aa: CASSLVWDRGPTSSGNTIYF
v_gene: TRBV7-2; j_gene: TRBJ2-3; CDR3aa: CASSLRAFTDTQYF
v_gene: TRBV10-3; j_gene: TRBJ1-5; CDR3aa: CAISEGGGLRDQPQHF
v_gene: TRBV29-1; j_gene: TRBJ2-6; CDR3aa: CSVAGAGANVLTF
v_gene: TRBV19; j_gene: TRBJ1-1; CDR3aa: CASSSTGRTEAFF
v_gene: TRBV12-3/TRBV12-4; j_gene: TRBJ2-5; CDR3aa: CASSSTGTGGETQYF
v_gene: TRBV19; j_gene: TRBJ1-1; CDR3aa: CATTEQGGTEAFF
v_gene: TRBV28; j_gene: TRBJ1-2; CDR3aa: CASSLLHAERTF
v_gene: TRBV9; j_gene: TRBJ1-4; CDR3aa: CASSVGGGSNEKLFF
v_gene: TRBV24-1; j_gene: TRBJ2-1; CDR3aa: CATSENSGSHYNEQFF
v_gene: TRBV15; j_gene: TRBJ2-5; CDR3aa: CATSRDQGQETQYF
v_gene: TRBV27; j_gene: TRBJ1-1; CDR3aa: CASSLIGVGGRAFF